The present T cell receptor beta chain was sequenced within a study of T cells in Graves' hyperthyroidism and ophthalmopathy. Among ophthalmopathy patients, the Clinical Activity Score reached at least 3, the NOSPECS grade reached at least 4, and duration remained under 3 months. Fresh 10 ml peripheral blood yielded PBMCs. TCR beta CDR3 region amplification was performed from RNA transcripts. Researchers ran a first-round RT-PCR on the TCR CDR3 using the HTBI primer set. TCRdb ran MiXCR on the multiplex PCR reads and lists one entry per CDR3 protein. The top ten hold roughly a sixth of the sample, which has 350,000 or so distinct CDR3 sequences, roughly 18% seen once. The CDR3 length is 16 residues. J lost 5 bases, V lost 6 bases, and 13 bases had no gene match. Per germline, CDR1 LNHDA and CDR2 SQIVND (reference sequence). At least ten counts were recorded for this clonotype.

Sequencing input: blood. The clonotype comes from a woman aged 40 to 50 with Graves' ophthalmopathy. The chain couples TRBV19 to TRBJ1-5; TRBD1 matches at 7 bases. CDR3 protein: CASSRDSPNVHQPQHF. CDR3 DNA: TGTGCCAGTAGCCGGGACAGCCCCAACGTTCATCAGCCCCAGCATTTT. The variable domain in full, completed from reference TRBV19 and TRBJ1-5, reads DGGITQSPKYLFRKEGQNVTLSCEQNLNHDAMYWYRQDPGQGLRLIYYSQIVNDFQKGDIAEGYSVSREKKESFPLTVTSAQKNPTAFYLCASSRDSPNVHQPQHFGDGTRLSIL.